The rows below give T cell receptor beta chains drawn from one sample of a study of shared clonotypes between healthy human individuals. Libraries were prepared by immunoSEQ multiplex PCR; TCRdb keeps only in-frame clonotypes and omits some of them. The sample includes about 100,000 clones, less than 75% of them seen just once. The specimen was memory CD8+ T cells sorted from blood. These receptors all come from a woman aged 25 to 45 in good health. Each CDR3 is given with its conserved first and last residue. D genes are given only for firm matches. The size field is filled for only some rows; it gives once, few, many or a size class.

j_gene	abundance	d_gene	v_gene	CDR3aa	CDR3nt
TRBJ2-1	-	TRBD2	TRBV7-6	CASSRTLAGVPLIPYNEQFF	TGTGCCAGCAGCCGAACCCTAGCGGGGGTTCCCCTTATACCTTACAATGAGCAGTTCTTC
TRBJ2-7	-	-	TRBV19	CASSRDHSYEQYF	TGTGCCAGTAGTCGGGACCACTCCTACGAGCAGTACTTC
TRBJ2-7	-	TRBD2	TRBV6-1	CASLGGLASDEQYF	TGTGCCTCCCTAGGGGGACTAGCGTCCGACGAGCAGTACTTC
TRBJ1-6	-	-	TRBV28	CASSSLNSPLHF	TGTGCCAGCAGTTCCCTAAATTCACCCCTCCACTTT
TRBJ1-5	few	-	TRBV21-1	CASSLSGRWVRKYSNQPQHF	TGTGCCAGCAGCCTTTCCGGACGATGGGTTCGCAAGTATAGCAATCAGCCCCAGCATTTT
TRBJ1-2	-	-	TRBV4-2	CASSRRVTGGYTF	TGTGCCAGCAGCCGTCGGGTAACAGGTGGCTACACCTTC
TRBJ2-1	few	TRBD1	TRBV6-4	CASSGEVGQGLSEQFF	TGTGCCAGCAGTGGGGAGGTGGGACAGGGGCTCAGTGAGCAGTTCTTC
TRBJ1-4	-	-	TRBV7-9	CASSSLRGVQAEKLFF	TGTGCCAGCAGCTCCTTGCGGGGGGTTCAGGCGGAAAAACTGTTTTTT
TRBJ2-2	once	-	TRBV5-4	CAKAAGGLNTGELFF	TGTGCCAAAGCCGCAGGGGGACTGAACACCGGGGAGCTGTTTTTT
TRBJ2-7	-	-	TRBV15	CATSRVKGFGYEQYF	TGTGCCACCAGCAGAGTGAAGGGGTTCGGGTACGAGCAGTACTTC
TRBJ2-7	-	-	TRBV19	CASSIEIGRGNPYEQYF	TGTGCCAGTAGTATAGAGATCGGAAGAGGGAACCCCTACGAGCAGTACTTC
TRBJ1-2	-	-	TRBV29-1	CSVEDRAPYGYTF	TGCAGCGTTGAAGATCGGGCACCGTATGGCTACACCTTC
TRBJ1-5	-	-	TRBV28	CASRNPEGYSNQPQHF	TGTGCCAGCAGGAACCCAGAGGGGTATAGCAATCAGCCCCAGCATTTT
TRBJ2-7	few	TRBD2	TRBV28	CASSPLAGSYEQYF	TGTGCCAGCAGTCCACTAGCGGGTTCCTACGAGCAGTACTTC
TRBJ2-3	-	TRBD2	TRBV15	CATSNQAGQDTQYF	TGTGCCACCAGCAATCAAGCGGGGCAAGATACGCAGTATTTT
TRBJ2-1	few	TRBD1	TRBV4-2	CASSLSSGTGSDEQFF	TGTGCCAGCAGCCTTTCTTCCGGGACAGGTAGCGATGAGCAGTTCTTC
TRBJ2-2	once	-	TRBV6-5	CASSSVINSGELFF	TGTGCCAGCAGTTCCGTAATTAACTCCGGGGAGCTGTTTTTT
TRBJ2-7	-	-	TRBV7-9	CASSLGGHPDRGLWEQYF	TGTGCCAGCAGCTTAGGGGGACACCCCGATCGAGGTTTGTGGGAGCAGTACTTC
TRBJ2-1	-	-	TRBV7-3	CASSLSHNEQFF	TGTGCCAGCAGCTTAAGTCACAATGAGCAGTTCTTC
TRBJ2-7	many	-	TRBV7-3	CASSRRLSAEQYF	TGTGCCAGCAGCCGTCGACTGAGTGCGGAGCAGTACTTC
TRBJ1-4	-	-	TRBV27	CASSFTGSNEKLFF	TGTGCCAGCAGTTTTACAGGGTCTAATGAAAAACTGTTTTTT
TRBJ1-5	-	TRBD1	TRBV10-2	CASSELNRGDQPQHF	TGCGCCAGCAGTGAGTTAAACAGGGGAGATCAGCCCCAGCATTTT
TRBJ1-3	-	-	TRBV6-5	CASSLGSSGNTIYF	TGTGCCAGCAGCTTGGGTAGCTCTGGAAACACCATATATTTT
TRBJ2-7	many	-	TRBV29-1	CSVGSGENGEQYF	TGCAGCGTTGGTTCCGGGGAGAACGGCGAGCAGTACTTC
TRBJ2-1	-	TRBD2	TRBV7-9	CASSSLHGGRAYNEQFF	TGTGCCAGCAGCTCCCTTCACGGGGGGAGGGCCTACAATGAGCAGTTCTTC
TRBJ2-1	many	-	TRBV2	CASKGSHEQFF	TGTGCCAGCAAGGGGTCCCATGAGCAGTTCTTC
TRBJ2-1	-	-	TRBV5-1	CASNSGDTGYEQFF	TGCGCCAGTAATTCTGGGGATACCGGTTATGAGCAGTTCTTC
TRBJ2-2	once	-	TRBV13	CASEGLADGELFF	TGTGCCAGCGAGGGGCTAGCCGATGGGGAGCTGTTTTTT
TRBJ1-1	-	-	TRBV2	CASSETDTIIEAFF	TGTGCCAGCAGTGAGACCGACACAATTATAGAAGCTTTCTTT
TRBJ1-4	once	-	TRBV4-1	CASSQGILREKLFF	TGCGCCAGCAGCCAAGGAATTTTAAGGGAAAAACTGTTTTTT
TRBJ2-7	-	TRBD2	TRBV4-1	CASSLAGESYEQYF	TGCGCCAGCAGCCTAGCGGGAGAATCCTACGAGCAGTACTTC
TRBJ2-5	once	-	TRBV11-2	CASSLQRGWETQYF	TGTGCCAGCAGCTTGCAGAGGGGGTGGGAGACCCAGTACTTC
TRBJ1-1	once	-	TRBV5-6	CASSLSPGDGMNTEAFF	TGTGCCAGCAGCTTGTCTCCCGGGGACGGAATGAACACTGAAGCTTTCTTT
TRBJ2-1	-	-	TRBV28	CASSFSGEQFF	TGTGCCAGCAGTTTCAGCGGAGAGCAGTTCTTC
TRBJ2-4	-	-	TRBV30	CAWRRASTPPGGKNIQYF	TGTGCCTGGAGGAGGGCTAGCACTCCCCCCGGGGGCAAAAACATTCAGTACTTC
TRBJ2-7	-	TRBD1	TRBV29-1	CSVRDSTYEQYF	TGCAGCGTGAGGGACAGTACCTACGAGCAGTACTTC
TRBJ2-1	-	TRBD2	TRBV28	CASSFRAGGINEQFF	TGTGCCAGCAGTTTCCGGGCGGGAGGAATTAATGAGCAGTTCTTC
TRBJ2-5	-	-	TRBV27	CASLSGTPSGGWEQYF	TGTGCCAGCCTTTCCGGGACTCCGTCCGGAGGGTGGGAGCAGTACTTC
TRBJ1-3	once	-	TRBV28	CASSYEVGHSGNTIYF	TGTGCCAGCAGTTACGAGGTGGGGCACTCTGGAAACACCATATATTTT
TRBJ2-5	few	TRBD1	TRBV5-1	CASSWDSTAETQYF	TGCGCCAGCAGCTGGGACAGTACGGCAGAGACCCAGTACTTC
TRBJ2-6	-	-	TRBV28	CASSRPISGANVLTF	TGTGCCAGCAGTAGACCGATCTCTGGGGCCAACGTCCTGACTTTC
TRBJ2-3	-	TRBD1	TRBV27	CASMRQGKGGTDTQYF	TGTGCCAGCATGCGACAGGGCAAAGGGGGCACAGATACGCAGTATTTT
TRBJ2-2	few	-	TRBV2	CASKWQPNTGELFF	TGTGCCAGCAAATGGCAGCCGAACACCGGGGAGCTGTTTTTT
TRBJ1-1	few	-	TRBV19	CASSARLGEAFF	TGTGCCAGTAGTGCCCGCTTAGGTGAAGCTTTCTTT
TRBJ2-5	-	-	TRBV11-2	CASSVTGRQRETQYF	TGTGCCAGCAGCGTCACAGGGCGTCAGAGAGAGACCCAGTACTTC
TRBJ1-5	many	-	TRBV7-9	CASSPDLYSNQPQHF	TGTGCCAGCAGTCCGGACTTGTATAGCAATCAGCCCCAGCATTTT
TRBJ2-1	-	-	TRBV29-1	CSVVGGATYNEQFF	TGCAGCGTTGTTGGGGGAGCGACCTACAATGAGCAGTTCTTC
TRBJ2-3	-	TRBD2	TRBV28	CASSFRGRLTDTQYF	TGTGCCAGCAGTTTTCGCGGGAGACTGACAGATACGCAGTATTTT
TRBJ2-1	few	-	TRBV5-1	CASSPGPPSSYNEQFF	TGCGCCAGCAGCCCCGGTCCGCCGAGCTCCTACAATGAGCAGTTCTTC